This TCR beta chain was identified during a study of T cell responses to AZD1222 COVID-19 vaccine. This clone was seen once. The assay was immunoSEQ multiplex PCR, and TCRdb's table has in-frame clones only and misses some. The sample shows 150,000 to 200,000 clones, 75% to 90% of them seen only once. Germline V CDR1 and CDR2: GTSNPN, SVGIG (reference sequence). The CDR3 loop spans 12 amino acids. Deletions cut 1 base from V and 5 bases from J, with 8 bases between. Sequences were derived from peripheral blood, sampled on day 0 of MenACWY control vaccination. The V call is TRBV30, the J call TRBJ2-5; D not resolved. This sequence was found in an adult in good health. The CDR3 here is CAWSEYVETQYF. The CDR3 coding sequence is TGTGCCTGGAGTGAGTACGTGGAGACCCAGTACTTC. Filled out from reference TRBV30 and TRBJ2-5, the complete variable domain reads SQTIHQWPATLVQPVGSPLSLECTVEGTSNPNLYWYRQAAGRGLQLLFYSVGIGQISSEVPQNLSASRPQDRQFILSSKKLLLSDSGFYLCAWSEYVETQYFGPGTRLLVL.